The 26 T cell receptor beta chains below were found in one sample sequenced in a study of CD8+ T cells in alopecia areata. The treatment denotes: oral pan-JAK inhibitor, 5-10 mg twice daily. RNA was extracted and reverse transcribed into cDNA as the sequencing template. Some clones are missing from TCRdb's copy, which holds only in-frame ones; the method was immunoSEQ multiplex PCR. The sample has some 150,000 clones, 50% to 75% seen once; the top ten hold more than 15%. The input for sequencing was CD4+ T cells sorted from blood, taken at approximately week 60, from a patient treated with tofacitinib. Every receptor here comes from a human donor with alopecia areata.

The chain links TRBV12-5 to TRBJ2-5, with no clear D. The germline V gene encodes CDR1 LGHNT and CDR2 FRNRAP. V lost 7 bases and J 4 bases, leaving 10 bases between the germline ends. This CDR3 has 12 amino acids. The CDR3 is CASAIDGETQYF. The CDR3, as DNA: TGTGCTAGTGCCATAGATGGAGAGACCCAGTACTTC.

This clone was recorded a few times. The gene calls are TRBV7-2 and TRBJ2-2, with a weak D call TRBD1 (6 bases). The CDR3 covers 15 residues. V lost 5 bases to trimming and J lost 6 bases, with 16 bases between them. Germline CDR1 SGHTA, CDR2 FQGNSA. Here the CDR3 reads CASSEPTGFPGELFF. Written as DNA, the CDR3 is TGTGCCAGCAGCGAGCCGACAGGTTTTCCCGGGGAGCTGTTTTTT.

This chain links TRBV6-5 with TRBJ1-1, with unresolved D. This CDR3 spans 13 amino acids. V lost 7 bases and J 6 bases, leaving 15 bases between the germline ends. Germline CDR1 reads MNHEY; CDR2 reads SVGAGI. CDR3 nucleotide sequence: TGTGCCAGCAAACCCGGTGGCCGCTCTGAAGCTTTCTTT. Protein sequence: CASKPGGRSEAFF.

The chain recombines TRBV30 with TRBJ1-5; D is ambiguous. This CDR3 is built from 13 residues. Per the germline V gene, CDR1 is GTSNPN and CDR2 is SVGIG (reference sequence). V shed 0 bases and J shed 6 bases, with 9 bases lying between them. The CDR3: CAWSVSAGQPQHF. CDR3 nucleotides: TGTGCCTGGAGTGTCTCCGCGGGTCAGCCCCAGCATTTT.

This chain links TRBV5-1 with TRBJ2-3; 9 bases are shared with TRBD1. V lost 0 bases to trimming and J lost 4 bases; unmatched junction nucleotides: 3. This CDR3 has 15 residues. CDR1 SGHRS and CDR2 YFSETQ come from the germline V gene. The CDR3 nucleotides read TGCGCCAGCAGCTTGGATGGACAGGGGTCAGATACGCAGTATTTT. Residues: CASSLDGQGSDTQYF.

The rearrangement links TRBV9 to TRBJ2-7; 9 positions agree with TRBD1. Trimming removed 4 bases from V and 5 bases from J; junction bases left unmatched: 7. This CDR3 comprises 14 residues. Per germline, CDR1 SGDLS and CDR2 YYNGEE. CDR3 nucleotides: TGTGCCAGCAGCCCTCGGGACAGGGTGGACGAGCAGTACTTC. The encoded protein is CASSPRDRVDEQYF.

The rearrangement joins TRBV11-3 to TRBJ2-7; D perhaps matches TRBD1 (6 bases). V was pared by 5 bases and J by 2 bases, with 13 bases between. The CDR3 is made up of 14 amino acids. Germline CDR1 and CDR2: SGHNT and YENEEA. CDR3 coding DNA: TGTGCCAGCAGCCCCGGGACACACACCTACGAGCAGTACTTC. It encodes CASSPGTHTYEQYF.

This clone was seen only a few times. The chain carries TRBV7-9 and TRBJ2-1; the match to TRBD1 covers 9 bases. The CDR3 is 14 amino acids. Germline V gene sequence: CDR1 SEHNR, CDR2 FQNEAQ (reference sequence). Trimming cost V 5 bases and J 4 bases; bases outside gene matches: 3. The CDR3 bases are TGTGCCAGCAGCCGCGGACAGGGGTACAATGAGCAGTTCTTC. It is translated as CASSRGQGYNEQFF. Filled out from reference TRBV7-9 and TRBJ2-1, the complete variable domain reads DTGVSQNPRHKITKRGQNVTFRCDPISEHNRLYWYRQTLGQGPEFLTYFQNEAQLEKSRLLSDRFSAERPKGSFSTLEIQRTEQGDSAMYLCASSRGQGYNEQFFGPGTRLTVL.

The chain recombines TRBV29-1 with TRBJ2-6, with a tentative D call TRBD2 (5 bases). The CDR3 has 15 residues. Trimming removed 7 bases at V and 2 bases at J, with 15 bases between. Germline V lookup: CDR1 SQVTM, CDR2 ANQGSEA. The CDR3: CSATLLAAGANVLTF. CDR3 nucleotides: TGCAGCGCCACACTTCTAGCTGCTGGGGCCAACGTCCTGACTTTC.

This chain connects TRBV30 to TRBJ2-7, with D unresolved. Deletions cut 3 bases from V and 4 bases from J, with 10 bases between. The CDR3 runs 12 residues. CDR1 GTSNPN and CDR2 SVGIG come from the germline V gene (reference sequence). CDR3 protein: CAWSDKRYEQYF. CDR3 sequence (DNA): TGTGCCTGGAGCGACAAACGGTACGAGCAGTACTTC.

The chain uses TRBV4-1 and TRBJ2-7, with TRBD1 matching over 9 bases. Looked up from germline, CDR1 is MGHRA and CDR2 is YSYEKL. Trimming removed 0 bases from V and 7 bases from J; junction bases left unmatched: 7. The CDR3 spans 15 residues. CDR3 sequence: CASSQELDRGREQYF. The CDR3 DNA follows: TGCGCCAGCAGCCAAGAATTGGACAGGGGTCGAGAGCAGTACTTC.

The chain combines TRBV9 with TRBJ2-4; D is unresolved. The germline V gene encodes CDR1 SGDLS and CDR2 YYNGEE. V was clipped by 0 bases and J by 2 bases, with 12 bases between them. The CDR3 runs 16 residues. DNA for the CDR3: TGTGCCAGCAGCGTAGCCCCAGATTTGACCAAAAACATTCAGTACTTC. Amino acid sequence: CASSVAPDLTKNIQYF. Using reference TRBV9 and TRBJ2-4 for the parts outside the CDR3, the full variable domain is DSGVTQTPKHLITATGQRVTLRCSPRSGDLSVYWYQQSLDQGLQFLIQYYNGEERAKGNILERFSAQQFPDLHSELNLSSLELGDSALYFCASSVAPDLTKNIQYFGAGTRLSVL.

The chain joins TRBV28 to TRBJ2-3, with a tentative D call TRBD1 (6 bases). V lost 3 bases and J lost 1, with 11 bases in between. The germline CDR1 and CDR2 sequences are MDHEN and SYDVKM. The CDR3 totals 15 residues. In DNA form, the CDR3 reads TGTGCCAGCAGTTTCCCGGGACACCGCACAGATACGCAGTATTTT. Protein: CASSFPGHRTDTQYF.

In its sample, this clone was seen a few times. The CDR3 DNA is TGTGCCAGCAGCTTATCAATCGGGGTTTCACCCCTCCACTTT. It is translated as CASSLSIGVSPLHF. The genes are TRBV11-1 and TRBJ1-6; D gene ambiguous. The CDR3 has 14 residues. Trimming took off 2 bases at V and 9 bases at J, with 11 bases between the two ends. Germline assignment: CDR1 SGHAT and CDR2 FQDESV (reference sequence).

V gene TRBV19 combines with J gene TRBJ2-2; 7 bases fit TRBD1. Germline CDR1 LNHDA, CDR2 SQIVND (reference sequence). This CDR3 comprises 15 residues. V trimming: 3 bases; J trimming: 4 bases; junction bases outside the gene matches: 5. In DNA, the CDR3 is TGTGCCAGTAGTATTCTACAGGGGACCACCGGGGAGCTGTTTTTT. Protein product: CASSILQGTTGELFF. The complete variable domain, with remaining parts taken from reference TRBV19 and TRBJ2-2, reads DGGITQSPKYLFRKEGQNVTLSCEQNLNHDAMYWYRQDPGQGLRLIYYSQIVNDFQKGDIAEGYSVSREKKESFPLTVTSAQKNPTAFYLCASSILQGTTGELFFGEGSRLTVL.

This chain uses TRBV14 with TRBJ1-2; unclear D gene. The CDR3 has 13 amino acids. Germline CDR1 and CDR2: SGHDN and FVKESK. The V gene lost 3 bases and the J gene lost 2 bases, with 7 bases spanning the gap. The CDR3 DNA reads as TGTGCCAGCAGCCAGAGTAGGAACTATGGCTACACCTTC. Protein product: CASSQSRNYGYTF.

This sequence joins TRBV23-1 and TRBJ2-2; 8 bases are shared with TRBD1. TRBV23-1 is annotated as an ORF whose role is uncertain. Trimming at V came to 0 bases and at J to 3 bases, leaving 12 bases not matched to a gene. There are 19 residues in the CDR3. CDR3 region: CASSQSDREFARYTGELFF. The DNA for the CDR3 is TGCGCCAGCAGTCAATCGGACAGGGAGTTCGCTCGGTACACCGGGGAGCTGTTTTTT.

The chain couples TRBV27 to TRBJ1-1, with D hard to call. The V end was cut by 4 bases, the J end by 11 bases, with 14 bases between. The germline gives CDR1 MNHEY, CDR2 SMNVEV (reference sequence). The CDR3 runs 12 residues. The DNA for the CDR3 is TGTGCCAGCAGTTCCGGTCTTGGGATGGCTTTCTTT. Translation: CASSSGLGMAFF.

The chain has TRBV29-1 and TRBJ1-2; no definite D call. V lost 6 bases to trimming and J lost 4 bases, with 15 bases between them. CDR3 length equals 13 residues. CDR1 SQVTM and CDR2 ANQGSEA come from the germline V gene. CDR3 sequence: CSVPASRGYGYTF. As DNA, the CDR3 is TGCAGCGTCCCCGCCTCTCGGGGCTATGGCTACACCTTC.

The chain uses TRBV9 and TRBJ2-2, with D possibly matching TRBD1 (5 bases). V lost 3 bases, J lost 5 bases, and 14 bases lay in between. Germline CDR1 and CDR2: SGDLS and YYNGEE. This CDR3 contains 15 residues. In nucleotides, the CDR3 is TGTGCCAGCAGCGAGGGGCGTGTGGGAACCGGGGAGCTGTTTTTT. This encodes CASSEGRVGTGELFF.

This clone was seen a handful of times. This chain connects TRBV6-5 to TRBJ2-7; perhaps TRBD2 as D (6 bases). Germline V gives CDR1 MNHEY, CDR2 SVGAGI. V lost 5 bases, J lost 3 bases, and 11 bases lay in between. CDR3 size: 13 residues. The CDR3 loop reads CASSEAGSYEQYF. CDR3 coding DNA: TGTGCCAGCAGTGAAGCCGGGAGCTACGAGCAGTACTTC.

In its sample, this clone was seen a few times. The V gene is TRBV29-1, the J gene TRBJ1-5, with D unclear. There are 12 residues in the CDR3. CDR1 is SQVTM and CDR2 is ANQGSEA in the germline V gene. V was clipped by 7 bases and J by 5 bases, with 12 bases between them. The CDR3, as DNA: TGCAGCGCAGCACTTCGGGATCAGCCCCAGCATTTT. Translated: CSAALRDQPQHF.

The CDR3 nucleotides read TGTGCCAGCAGTCACGGGACCCTGAACACTGAAGCTTTCTTT. Translated, it gives CASSHGTLNTEAFF. The chain employs TRBV2 and TRBJ1-1; a possible D gene is TRBD1 (5 bases). Deletions cut 5 bases from V and 0 bases from J, with 10 bases between. This CDR3 region has 14 residues. Germline CDR1 and CDR2: SNHLY and FYNNEI.

The chain carries TRBV30 and TRBJ2-7; 7 positions agree with TRBD1. The CDR3 runs 13 residues. Trimming took 3 bases from V and 2 from J; bases not matched to a gene: 4. Germline V CDR1 and CDR2: GTSNPN, SVGIG (reference sequence). CDR3 coding DNA: TGTGCCTGGAGCCGACAGGGCCCCTACGAGCAGTACTTC. Its protein product is CAWSRQGPYEQYF.

The V gene is TRBV7-8, the J gene TRBJ2-1; 10 nucleotides line up with TRBD2. Per the germline V gene, CDR1 is SGHVS and CDR2 is FQNEAQ. The CDR3 loop spans 16 amino acids. The junction had 9 bases not matched to a gene; V was cut back by 1 base and J by 9 bases. The CDR3 sequence: CASSLVELAGSSEQFF. CDR3 DNA: TGTGCCAGCAGCTTAGTGGAACTAGCGGGGTCCAGTGAGCAGTTCTTC.

This clone turned up a few times. J is TRBJ2-5 and V is TRBV25-1; TRBD2 agrees at 9 bases. The CDR3 is 14 residues long. After removal of 5 bases from V and 2 bases from J, the junction contained 3 bases not matched to a gene. Germline CDR1 and CDR2: MGHDK and SYGVNS. CDR3 nucleotide sequence: TGTGCCAGCAGTCTGACTAGCGGACAAGAGACCCAGTACTTC. As protein: CASSLTSGQETQYF. The variable domain in full, with the rest retrieved from reference TRBV25-1 and TRBJ2-5, is EADIYQTPRYLVIGTGKKITLECSQTMGHDKMYWYQQDPGMELHLIHYSYGVNSTEKGDLSSESTVSRIRTEHFPLTLESARPSHTSQYLCASSLTSGQETQYFGPGTRLLVL.